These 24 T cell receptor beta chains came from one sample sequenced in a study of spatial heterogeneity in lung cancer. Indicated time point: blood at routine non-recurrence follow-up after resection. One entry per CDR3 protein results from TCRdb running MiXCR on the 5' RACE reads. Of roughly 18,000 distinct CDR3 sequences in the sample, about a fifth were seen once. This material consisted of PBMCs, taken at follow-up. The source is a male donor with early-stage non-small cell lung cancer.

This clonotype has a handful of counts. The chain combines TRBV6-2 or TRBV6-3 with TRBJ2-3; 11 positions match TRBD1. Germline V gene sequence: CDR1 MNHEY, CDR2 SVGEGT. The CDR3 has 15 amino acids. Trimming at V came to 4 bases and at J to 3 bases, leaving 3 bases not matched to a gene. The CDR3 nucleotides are TGTGCCAGCAGTTCGGGACAGGGGGTTACAGATACGCAGTATTTT. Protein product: CASSSGQGVTDTQYF.

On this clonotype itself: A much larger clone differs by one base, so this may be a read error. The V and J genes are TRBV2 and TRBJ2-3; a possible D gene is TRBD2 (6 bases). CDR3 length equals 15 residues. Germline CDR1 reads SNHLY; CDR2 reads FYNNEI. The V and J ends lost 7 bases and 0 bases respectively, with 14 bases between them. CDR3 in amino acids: CASTGAGWSTDTQYF. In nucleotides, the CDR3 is TGTGCCAGCACCGGGGCGGGGTGGAGCACAGATACGCAGTATTTT.

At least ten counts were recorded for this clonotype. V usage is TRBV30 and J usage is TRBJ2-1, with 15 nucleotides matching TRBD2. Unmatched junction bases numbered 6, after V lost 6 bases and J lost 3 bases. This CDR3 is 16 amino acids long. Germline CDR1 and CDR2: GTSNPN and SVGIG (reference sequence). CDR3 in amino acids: CACDPGLAGGYNEQFF. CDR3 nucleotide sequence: TGTGCCTGCGATCCGGGACTAGCGGGGGGCTACAATGAGCAGTTCTTC.

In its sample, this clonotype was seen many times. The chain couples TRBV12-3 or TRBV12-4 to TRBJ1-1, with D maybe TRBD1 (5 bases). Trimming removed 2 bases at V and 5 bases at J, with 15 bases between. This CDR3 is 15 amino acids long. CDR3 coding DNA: TGTGCCAGCAGTTTAAGAGGGGAGGGAAGTACTGAAGCTTTCTTT. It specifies CASSLRGEGSTEAFF.

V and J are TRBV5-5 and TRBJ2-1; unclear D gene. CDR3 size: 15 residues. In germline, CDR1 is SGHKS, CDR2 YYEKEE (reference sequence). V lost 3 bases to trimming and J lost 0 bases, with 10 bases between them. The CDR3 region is CASSSGPSSYNEQFF. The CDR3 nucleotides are TGTGCCAGCAGCTCAGGACCGAGCTCCTACAATGAGCAGTTCTTC. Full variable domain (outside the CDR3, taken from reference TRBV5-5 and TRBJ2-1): DAGVTQSPTHLIKTRGQQVTLRCSPISGHKSVSWYQQVLGQGPQFIFQYYEKEERGRGNFPDRFSARQFPNYSSELNVNALLLGDSALYLCASSSGPSSYNEQFFGPGTRLTVL.

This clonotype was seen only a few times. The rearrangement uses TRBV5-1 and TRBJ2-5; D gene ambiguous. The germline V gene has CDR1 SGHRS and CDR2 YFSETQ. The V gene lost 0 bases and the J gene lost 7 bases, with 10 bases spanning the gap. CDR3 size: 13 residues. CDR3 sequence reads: CASSLAVSGTQYF. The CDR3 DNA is TGCGCCAGCAGCTTGGCCGTATCTGGGACCCAGTACTTC.

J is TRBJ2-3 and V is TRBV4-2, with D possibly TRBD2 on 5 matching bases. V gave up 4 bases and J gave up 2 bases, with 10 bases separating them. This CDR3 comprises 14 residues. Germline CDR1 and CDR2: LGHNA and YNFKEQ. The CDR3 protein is CASSLTEVTDTQYF. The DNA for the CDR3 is TGTGCCAGCAGCCTCACGGAGGTCACAGATACGCAGTATTTT.

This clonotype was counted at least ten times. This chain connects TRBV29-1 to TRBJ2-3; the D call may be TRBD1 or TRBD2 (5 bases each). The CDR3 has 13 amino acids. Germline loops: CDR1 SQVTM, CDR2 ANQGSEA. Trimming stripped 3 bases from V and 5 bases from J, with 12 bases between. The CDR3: CSVDIRGRDTQYF. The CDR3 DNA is TGCAGCGTTGACATAAGGGGACGAGATACGCAGTATTTT.

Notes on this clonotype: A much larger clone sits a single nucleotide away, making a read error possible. CDR3 region: CASSYSDPYNEQSF. The CDR3 DNA reads TGTGCCAGCAGTTACTCCGACCCCTACAATGAGCAGTCCTTC. This chain connects TRBV6-5 to TRBJ2-1; no definite D call. The CDR3 runs to 14 residues. CDR1 is MNHEY and CDR2 is SVGAGI in the germline V gene.

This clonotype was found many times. The CDR3 protein is CASSLGGHSYNSPLHF. CDR3 coding DNA: TGTGCCAGCAGTTTGGGTGGACACTCCTATAATTCACCCCTCCACTTT. The chain uses TRBV12-3 or TRBV12-4 and TRBJ1-6; tentative D call: TRBD1 (5 bases). The CDR3 sequence is 16 residues long. The V and J ends lost 3 bases and 0 bases respectively, with 9 bases between them.

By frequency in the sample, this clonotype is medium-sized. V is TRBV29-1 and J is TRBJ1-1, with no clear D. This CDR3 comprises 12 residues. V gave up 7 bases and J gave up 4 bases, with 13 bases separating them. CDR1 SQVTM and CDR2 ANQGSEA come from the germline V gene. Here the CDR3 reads CSARAGLTEAFF. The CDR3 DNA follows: TGCAGCGCCCGAGCTGGACTCACTGAAGCTTTCTTT.

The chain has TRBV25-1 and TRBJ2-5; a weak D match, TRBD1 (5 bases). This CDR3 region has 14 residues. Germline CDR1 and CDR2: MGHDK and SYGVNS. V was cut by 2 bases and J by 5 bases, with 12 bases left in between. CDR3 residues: CASSETRGSETQYF. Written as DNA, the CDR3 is TGTGCCAGCAGTGAAACAAGGGGTTCGGAGACCCAGTACTTC.

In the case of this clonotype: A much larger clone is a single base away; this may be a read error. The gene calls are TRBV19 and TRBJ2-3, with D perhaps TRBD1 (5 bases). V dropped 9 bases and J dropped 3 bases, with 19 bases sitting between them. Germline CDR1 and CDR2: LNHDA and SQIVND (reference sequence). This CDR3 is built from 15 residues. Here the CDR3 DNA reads TGTGCCAGAAGTTTGGGCAGGGTTTTGACAGATACGCAGTATTTT. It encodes CARSLGRVLTDTQYF.

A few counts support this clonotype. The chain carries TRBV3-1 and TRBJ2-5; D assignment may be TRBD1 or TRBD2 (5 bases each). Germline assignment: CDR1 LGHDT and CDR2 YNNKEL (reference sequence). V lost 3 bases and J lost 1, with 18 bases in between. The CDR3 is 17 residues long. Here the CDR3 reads CASSHFRVGELQETQYF. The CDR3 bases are TGTGCCAGCAGCCACTTTCGCGTGGGGGAACTCCAAGAGACCCAGTACTTC.

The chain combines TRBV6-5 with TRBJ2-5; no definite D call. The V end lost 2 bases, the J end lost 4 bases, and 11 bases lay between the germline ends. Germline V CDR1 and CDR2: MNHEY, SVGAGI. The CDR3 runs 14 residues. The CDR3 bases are TGTGCCAGCAGTTACGAGTATGGGCCAGAGACCCAGTACTTC. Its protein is CASSYEYGPETQYF.

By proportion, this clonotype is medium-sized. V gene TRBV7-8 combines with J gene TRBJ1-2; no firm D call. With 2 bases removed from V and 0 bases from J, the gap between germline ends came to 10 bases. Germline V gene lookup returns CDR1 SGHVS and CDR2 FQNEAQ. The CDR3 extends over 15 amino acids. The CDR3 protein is CASSLTGGANYGYTF. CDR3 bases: TGTGCCAGCAGCTTAACGGGAGGAGCTAACTATGGCTACACCTTC.

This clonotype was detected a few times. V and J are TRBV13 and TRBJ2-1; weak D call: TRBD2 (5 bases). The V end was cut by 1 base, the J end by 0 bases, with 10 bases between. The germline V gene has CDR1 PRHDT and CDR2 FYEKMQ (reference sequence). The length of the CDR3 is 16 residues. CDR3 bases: TGTGCCAGCAGCTTAGCATGGGGAGACTCCTACAATGAGCAGTTCTTC. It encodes CASSLAWGDSYNEQFF. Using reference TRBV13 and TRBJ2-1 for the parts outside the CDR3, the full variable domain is AAGVIQSPRHLIKEKRETATLKCYPIPRHDTVYWYQQGPGQDPQFLISFYEKMQSDKGSIPDRFSAQQFSDYHSELNMSSLELGDSALYFCASSLAWGDSYNEQFFGPGTRLTVL.

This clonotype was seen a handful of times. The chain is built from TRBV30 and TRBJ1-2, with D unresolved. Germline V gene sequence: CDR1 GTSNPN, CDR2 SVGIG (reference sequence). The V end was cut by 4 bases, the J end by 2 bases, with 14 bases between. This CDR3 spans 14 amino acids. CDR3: CAWNSGVFNYGYTF. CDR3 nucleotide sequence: TGTGCCTGGAATTCCGGTGTGTTCAACTATGGCTACACCTTC.

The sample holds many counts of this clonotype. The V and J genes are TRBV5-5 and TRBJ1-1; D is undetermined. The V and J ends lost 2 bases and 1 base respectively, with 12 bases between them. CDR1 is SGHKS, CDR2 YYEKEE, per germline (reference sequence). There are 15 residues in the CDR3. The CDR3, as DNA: TGTGCCAGCAGCTTCTCTGGCGCCGAGAACACTGAAGCTTTCTTT. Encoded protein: CASSFSGAENTEAFF.

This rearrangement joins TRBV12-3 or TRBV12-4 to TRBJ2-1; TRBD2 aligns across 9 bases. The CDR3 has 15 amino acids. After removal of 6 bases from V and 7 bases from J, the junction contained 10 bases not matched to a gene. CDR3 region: CASSPRAGGYNEQFF. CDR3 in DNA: TGTGCCAGCAGCCCCAGGGCGGGGGGGTATAATGAGCAGTTCTTC.

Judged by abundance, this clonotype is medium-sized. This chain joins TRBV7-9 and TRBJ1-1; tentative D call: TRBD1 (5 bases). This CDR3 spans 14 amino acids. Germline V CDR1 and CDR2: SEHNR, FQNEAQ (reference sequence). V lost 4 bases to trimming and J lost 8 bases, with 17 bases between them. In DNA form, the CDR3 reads TGTGCCAGCAGCTCCAGGGTCTCATCAGCCGAAGCTTTCTTT. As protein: CASSSRVSSAEAFF.

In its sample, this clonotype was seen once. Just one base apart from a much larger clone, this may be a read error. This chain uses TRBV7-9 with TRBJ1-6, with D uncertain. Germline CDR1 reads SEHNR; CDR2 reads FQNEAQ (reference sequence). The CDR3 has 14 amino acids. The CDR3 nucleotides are TGTACCAGCAGTTCCTGGAGCGGGGAATCACCCCTCCACTTT. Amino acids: CTSSSWSGESPLHF.

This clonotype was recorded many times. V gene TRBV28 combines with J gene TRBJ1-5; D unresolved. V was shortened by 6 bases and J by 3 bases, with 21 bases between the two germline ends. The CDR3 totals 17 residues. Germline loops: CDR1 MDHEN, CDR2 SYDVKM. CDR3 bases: TGTGCCAGCAGCCCATTAGCGGGCGGAGCGGCCAATCAGCCCCAGCATTTT. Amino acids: CASSPLAGGAANQPQHF.

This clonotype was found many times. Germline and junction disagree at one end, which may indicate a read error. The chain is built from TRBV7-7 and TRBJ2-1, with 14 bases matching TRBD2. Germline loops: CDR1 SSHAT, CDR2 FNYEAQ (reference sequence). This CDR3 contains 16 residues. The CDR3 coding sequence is TGTGCTAGCAGCCGAACCGGGACTAGCGGGGGCAATGAGCAGTTCTTC. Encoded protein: CASSRTGTSGGNEQFF. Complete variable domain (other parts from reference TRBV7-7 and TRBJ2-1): GAGVSQSPRYKVTKRGQDVTLRCDPISSHATLYWYQQALGQGPEFLTYFNYEAQPDKSGLPSDRFSAERPEGSISTLTIQRTEQRDSAMYRCASSRTGTSGGNEQFFGPGTRLTVL.